This T cell receptor beta chain was identified during a study of cytomegalovirus exposure and HLA in healthy donors (dated by TCRdb to 2015 to 2018). About the full investigation: According to an earlier analysis of 550 to 750 of the donors, about 179 million T cells yielded some 110 million unique TCR beta sequences and about 300 Gb of sequence data. In the later analysis, no new phenotypic data were used to find candidate immune exposures; instead, reliance was placed on TCR beta sequences and their occurrence across donors. A later analysis re-analyzed previously published TCR beta repertoires from 500 to 700 donors and added high-resolution HLA genotyping to study TCR occurrence patterns. To predict cytomegalovirus infection status, the study brought together high-throughput TCR immunosequencing, statistical association of individual TCRs with disease status, and machine learning. The study aimed to test whether signatures of past pathogen exposure could be identified by cataloging public T cell receptors. The number of donors typed differed by locus, with about 629-630 for A, B, C, DRB1 and DQB1, more than 500 for DQA1, 606 for DPA1, and around 430 for DPB1. An early release covering approximately 600 HLA-typed donors comprised around 300 gigabases of sequencing data and approximately 80 million unique TCR sequences. Of the roughly 400 genotyped donors, approximately 83% fell in the genetic ancestry cluster associated with self-reported Caucasian donors. Every discovery cohort repertoire had been produced on one sequencing platform. A later genetic analysis used genome-wide SNP genotypes for about 60% of the 666 donors, treating that subset as a discovery cohort. A separate validation cohort of roughly 130 different subjects was used in addition to the roughly 720-subject first cohort. About five DR-DQ haplotypes were handled as single units for association and clustering, since linkage in the cohort was strong. On average, 235,054 unique TCR beta nucleotide sequences were sequenced per donor among a few hundred genotyped donors of the cohort, with about 17% of those sequences being non-productive. Both class I and class II loci were covered by HLA typing, at four-digit resolution. To decide whether each TCR beta V gene segment behaved as functional or pseudogenic, an earlier analysis of approximately 600 of the donors relied on high-throughput TCR beta sequencing. Donor age, sex, ethnicity and CMV serostatus were collected together with the repertoire data. The study profiled the T cell repertoires of more than 500 subjects by immunosequencing and related them to cytomegalovirus serostatus.

Only one count was recorded for this clone. Its antigen remains undetermined. Per-base qualities were not stored, and no clone one base away is much larger. Receptor libraries were prepared by the immunoSEQ multiplex PCR assay. For the multiplex PCR, a mixture combining 60 forward primers for TCR Vbeta segments and 13 reverse primers for TCR Jbeta segments was used. The CDR3 region of rearranged TCR beta genes was amplified from genomic DNA by a multiplex PCR assay. Amplified TCR beta libraries were sequenced as 87-base-pair reads on the Illumina HiSeq System. In the original analysis: Across the 700 or so repertoires, a later analysis counted 80 million or so unique TCR beta chains, some 11 million of which were shared by at least two donors. To remove PCR and sequencing errors, raw reads were error-corrected and collapsed into unique sequences using a nearest-neighbor algorithm that merged closely related sequences. V, D and J gene segments were assigned by aligning CDR3 sequences to IMGT reference sequences. For a sequence to be retained, at least a six-nucleotide match to both a V gene segment and a J gene segment was required. A rearrangement was called productive if the CDR3 had no stop codons and remained in frame with V and J, and every other rearrangement was called non-productive. Following IMGT convention, CDR3 was defined as the stretch from the second conserved V-encoded cysteine to the conserved J-encoded phenylalanine. Sequences without an unambiguous match to a single V gene segment were excluded from the earlier analysis of about 630 of the donors. In an earlier analysis of approximately 590 of the donors, a V segment was called functional when productive rearrangements were above 56.7%, and segregating when the standard deviation between donors exceeded 5%. A statistical classification framework was built to diagnose cytomegalovirus status from the catalog of TCR beta chain sequences. In a later analysis, TCR nucleotide sequences were compared against IMGT/GENE-DB human TR gene sequences so that V and J genes could be assigned. In a later analysis, CDR3 sequences and most-parsimonious VDJ recombination scenarios were assigned using the TCRdist pipeline. In a later analysis, every TCR beta chain was defined by the combination of its CDR3 amino acid sequence and its V-gene family, and reads without a unique V-gene family were dropped. To address suspected cross-contamination and a sequencing artifact, a later analysis removed 592 highly shared, low-generation-probability nucleotide sequences. For each public chain, a later analysis derived a clonal expansion index from normalized ranks of inferred template counts within each repertoire. In a later analysis, generation probabilities were computed using a VDJ recombination model fitted to out-of-frame rearrangements, and the results were checked against IGoR. A later analysis scored TCR-TCR, TCR-HLA and TCR-CMV co-occurrence with hypergeometric tests, applying a repertoire-size bias correction to TCR pairs. False discovery rates were estimated in a later analysis by permuting HLA or CMV assignments 20 times. A later analysis grouped co-occurring TCRs with DBSCAN, adding TCRdist sequence similarity when clustering within HLA-allele-positive subsets. For co-occurrence clustering, repertoires with fewer than 30,000 or more than 120,000 public chains were excluded, along with five repertoires with anomalous nucleotide sharing. TCRdb carries this immuneACCESS record with in-frame sequences only. Its versions omit some clonotypes, under half of them owing to an unresolved V gene in the studies checked, with the rest unexplained. V and J calls and clone size come straight from that table; D and trimming were deduced from the DNA. The sample contains some 150,000 clones, 70% to 85% of them found a single time. The ten top clones hold approximately 1.8% of the sample.

Beyond this particular receptor, the publication reports: Because some donors lacked HLA typing at each locus, the association tests relied only on the typed subset. A cluster of highly shared sequence variants was judged likely to represent a technical artifact of the sequencing pipeline. According to a later analysis, parvovirus B19, influenza, CMV and Epstein-Barr virus appeared linked to several top co-occurrence clusters. Sequencing depth was assumed to be roughly uniform across donors in the presence/absence analyses, though that assumption may not hold. A few of the identified cytomegalovirus-associated TCR beta chains were confirmed in vitro to be specific for cytomegalovirus antigens. Only TCR beta chains were sequenced in this cohort, and the absence of alpha or paired-chain data limited detectable features. A further reported finding was that TCR beta sequences accurately predicted the HLA-A and HLA-B alleles for most subjects in the first cohort. In a later analysis, most CMV-associated TCR beta chains were found to appear HLA-restricted, with HLA associations seemingly driven largely by CMV exposure. Correlated functional status among segregating V segments might reflect linkage disequilibrium, but an unknown experimental factor could not be ruled out. In the study, about 150 TCR beta chains were listed as associated with cytomegalovirus. Broadly in line with IMGT annotations, most TCR beta V segments showed up in productive rearrangements about 87% or about 30% of the time in an earlier analysis of 587 of the donors. A later genetic analysis associated a missense DCLRE1C variant with V-gene and J-gene trimming of TCR beta chains, and an independent cohort replicated the association. Strong co-occurrence of HLA alleles, especially DR and DQ, made assigning TCR associations to individual alleles difficult. The 87-base-pair reads could not distinguish some IMGT-functional V segments, including TRBV6-2 and TRBV6-3, so those segments were excluded. A later analysis associated 16,951 TCR beta sequences with specific HLA alleles at a false discovery rate of 0.05. The authors suggested that the approach could potentially be generalized to other disease states and immunological phenotypes. The only immune exposure information available for the cohort was CMV serostatus. In a later analysis, HLA-associated TCR beta chains were found to be more clonally expanded and to have lower generation probabilities than equally common non-associated chains. The classifier was reported to diagnose cytomegalovirus status with high specificity and sensitivity in both the original cohort and the validation cohort. Because counts were too low, roughly 17 rarely observed V segments, including chromosome 9 orphons, were left out of the earlier analysis of 587 of the donors. While some public TCRs were present in many individuals, most TCR sequences turned up only very rarely across donors. According to a later genetic analysis, donors in an Asian-associated ancestry cluster had fewer N-insertions in productive TCRs than the roughly 670-donor mean. In a later analysis, the rate of TCR association differed among HLA loci, with DRB1 alleles having the most associated TCRs and HLA-C alleles having the fewest.

CDR1 and CDR2 are read off the germline V gene as SGHTS and YDEGEE. The cysteine opens and the phenylalanine closes a CDR3 of 15 amino acids. Only the CDR3 DNA is retained, 45 bases long and in frame from the first base. V and J are trimmed by 1 base and 7 bases, and the gene matches miss 5 bases of the junction. The cohort comprised 550 to 700 healthy bone marrow donors. At the time of sampling, every cohort member was nominally healthy, though immune exposures that went unrecorded were likely present. The donor tested CMV seronegative and was one of the 352 seronegative cohort members. A peripheral blood sample was provided by each donor, and peripheral blood mononuclear cells were used for TCR beta sequencing. The Qiagen DNeasy Blood Extraction Kit was used to extract genomic DNA from the blood cell samples.

The rearranged chain carries TRBV5-8 and TRBJ1-5; TRBD1 matches 10 bases in the middle. The sequence was collected from a woman aged 25 to 39 in good health and CMV-seronegative. The sequencing sample was made of PBMCs. The CDR3 sequence is CASSLLGQGHQPQHF. Here is the DNA: TGTGCCAGCAGCTTGTTGGGACAGGGGCACCAGCCCCAGCATTTT.